The 4 T cell receptor beta chains in this list originate from one sample, sequenced in a study of stem cell transplantation in POMP-related autoinflammatory disease. TCRdb keeps only in-frame clones here, not all; method: immunoSEQ multiplex PCR. The table includes roughly 68,000 clones, around 90% detected once. Specimen: CD4+ T cells from PBMCs, collected after stem cell transplantation. These receptors were obtained from a human patient with POMP-related autoinflammation and immune dysregulation (PRAID). Some T cells here may be from the graft donor.

This chain uses TRBV19 with TRBJ1-2; D not resolved. Trimming cost V 5 bases and J 4 bases, with 8 bases left between them. There are 12 residues in the CDR3. CDR1 LNHDA and CDR2 SQIVND come from the germline V gene (reference sequence). In DNA, the CDR3 is TGTGCCAGTAGTCCGGCCAGCTATGGCTACACCTTC. Translated, it gives CASSPASYGYTF.

The chain recombines TRBV19 with TRBJ2-2; D unresolved. CDR3 size: 15 residues. Germline CDR1 LNHDA, CDR2 SQIVND (reference sequence). V was pared by 2 bases and J by 6 bases, with 13 bases between. DNA of the CDR3: TGTGCCAGTAGTATATGGAGCGCGGAAGCCGGGGAGCTGTTTTTT. Protein sequence: CASSIWSAEAGELFF.

This clone was seen a handful of times. This rearrangement joins TRBV2 to TRBJ2-1, with 9 bases aligning to TRBD2. Germline V lookup: CDR1 SNHLY, CDR2 FYNNEI. J lost 5 bases, V lost 7 bases, and 15 bases had no gene match. This CDR3 is 17 amino acids long. The DNA of the CDR3 is TGTGCCAGCATCGACCCCTTTTTGACTAGCGGAAACAATGAGCAGTTCTTC. This codes for CASIDPFLTSGNNEQFF.

V is TRBV28 and J is TRBJ2-1; D may match TRBD1 or TRBD2 (5 bases each). The CDR3 is 12 residues long. Trimming took 6 bases from V and 5 from J, leaving 8 bases between them. Germline V CDR1 and CDR2: MDHEN, SYDVKM. CDR3 sequence reads: CASRRGDNEQFF. The CDR3 bases are TGTGCCAGCAGGAGAGGGGACAATGAGCAGTTCTTC.